These 25 T cell receptor beta chains came from one sample sequenced in a study of memory B cells and T cells in multiple sclerosis. Separate sequencing covered autoproliferating (CFSE-dim) and non-proliferating (CFSE-high) T cells from stimulus-free culture. Replicate wells were pooled after approximately 7 days of stimulus-free culture of more than 45 million CFSE-labeled PBMCs. Produced via immunoSEQ multiplex PCR; TCRdb's table is partial and in-frame only. The table shows about 32,000 clones, with more than 70% occurring only once. These receptors' targets are unknown. Sequenced material: PBMCs from blood kept in culture. These receptors were taken from a human donor with multiple sclerosis.

This chain links TRBV2 with TRBJ1-5; 8 nucleotides agree with TRBD1. The V and J ends lost 8 bases and 0 bases, in that order; junction bases with no gene match: 15. The germline gives CDR1 SNHLY, CDR2 FYNNEI. The CDR3 is 18 amino acids. The CDR3 protein is CASGLTGAQFYSNQPQHF. CDR3 nucleotide sequence: TGTGCCAGCGGCTTGACAGGGGCCCAGTTTTATAGCAATCAGCCCCAGCATTTT.

The chain couples TRBV25-1 to TRBJ2-3, with TRBD2 identical over 8 bases. J lost 4 bases, V lost 4 bases, and 7 bases had no gene match. Per the germline V gene, CDR1 is MGHDK and CDR2 is SYGVNS. The CDR3 is 15 amino acids. The CDR3 DNA reads as TGTGCCAGCAGTGGTATAGCGGGGAATCCAGATACGCAGTATTTT. Translated, it gives CASSGIAGNPDTQYF. Using reference TRBV25-1 and TRBJ2-3 for the parts outside the CDR3, the full variable domain is EADIYQTPRYLVIGTGKKITLECSQTMGHDKMYWYQQDPGMELHLIHYSYGVNSTEKGDLSSESTVSRIRTEHFPLTLESARPSHTSQYLCASSGIAGNPDTQYFGPGTRLTVL.

In its sample, this clone was seen once. V is TRBV6-6 and J is TRBJ1-2; no firm D call. V was clipped by 7 bases and J by 8 bases, with 17 bases between them. Germline values: CDR1 MNHNY, CDR2 SVGAGI (reference sequence). There are 13 residues in the CDR3. The CDR3, as DNA: TGTGCCAGCACCTCCGGGCAGGTCGACGGCTACACCTTC. Amino acid sequence: CASTSGQVDGYTF.

V is TRBV19 and J is TRBJ1-5; tentative D call: TRBD1 (5 bases). The CDR3 sequence is 13 residues long. CDR1 LNHDA and CDR2 SQIVND come from the germline V gene (reference sequence). V gave up 6 bases and J gave up 1 base, with 7 bases separating them. CDR3 bases: TGTGCCAGTAGCCAGGGAAGCAATCAGCCCCAGCATTTT. Its protein product is CASSQGSNQPQHF.

The V gene is TRBV9, the J gene TRBJ2-3; D is possibly TRBD2 (6 bases). Germline values: CDR1 SGDLS, CDR2 YYNGEE. This CDR3 has 16 amino acids. V gave up 4 bases and J gave up 6 bases, with 21 bases separating them. CDR3 nucleotide sequence: TGTGCCAGCAGCCCTAGGGCGGGAAGGTTGAGTGATACGCAGTATTTT. Residues: CASSPRAGRLSDTQYF.

Only a few counts were recorded for this clone. The CDR3 loop is CASSQDSDLEQYF. In DNA form, the CDR3 reads TGCGCCAGCAGCCAAGATTCGGACCTGGAGCAGTACTTC. This chain connects TRBV4-1 to TRBJ2-7; D remains unclear. CDR1 and CDR2 from the germline V gene are MGHRA and YSYEKL. V dropped 0 bases and J dropped 7 bases, with 10 bases sitting between them. This CDR3 is 13 amino acids long.

This clone was found once. This chain links TRBV5-4 with TRBJ2-5; D uncertain. V lost 4 bases, J lost 4 bases, and 17 bases lay in between. The CDR3 contains 15 residues. Germline V gene lookup returns CDR1 SGHNT and CDR2 YYREEE (reference sequence). In nucleotides, the CDR3 is TGTGCCAGCAGCGAGTTCCTCAGACAAGGAGAGACCCAGTACTTC. Protein sequence: CASSEFLRQGETQYF. The complete variable domain, with remaining parts taken from reference TRBV5-4 and TRBJ2-5, reads ETGVTQSPTHLIKTRGQQVTLRCSSQSGHNTVSWYQQALGQGPQFIFQYYREEENGRGNFPPRFSGLQFPNYSSELNVNALELDDSALYLCASSEFLRQGETQYFGPGTRLLVL.

V usage is TRBV6-5 and J usage is TRBJ1-2, with 8 bases identical to TRBD1. Trimming took 2 bases from V and 5 from J; bases not matched to a gene: 7. Per the germline V gene, CDR1 is MNHEY and CDR2 is SVGAGI. This CDR3 is 15 amino acids long. CDR3 nucleotide sequence: TGTGCCAGCAGTTACATCATCAGGGGGCGGTATGGCTACACCTTC. Translation: CASSYIIRGRYGYTF.

The chain carries TRBV18 and TRBJ1-1; D perhaps matches TRBD1 (6 bases). V gave up 2 bases and J gave up 4 bases, with 14 bases separating them. Germline V CDR1 and CDR2: KGHSH, LQKENI. The CDR3 is made up of 15 amino acids. The CDR3, as DNA: TGTGCCAGCTCACCATACAGGGCAGGTGTCACTGAAGCTTTCTTT. Protein: CASSPYRAGVTEAFF. The full variable domain, in which reference TRBV18 and TRBJ1-1 provide the parts outside the CDR3, is NAGVMQNPRHLVRRRGQEARLRCSPMKGHSHVYWYRQLPEEGLKFMVYLQKENIIDESGMPKERFSAEFPKEGPSILRIQQVVRGDSAAYFCASSPYRAGVTEAFFGQGTRLTVV.

The rearrangement uses TRBV28 and TRBJ1-5; D is uncertain. CDR1 is MDHEN, CDR2 SYDVKM, per germline. This CDR3 has 14 residues. With 2 bases removed from V and 3 bases from J, the gap between germline ends came to 8 bases. CDR3 coding DNA: TGTGCCAGCAGTTTAAGCACGAACAATCAGCCCCAGCATTTT. Translating gives CASSLSTNNQPQHF. The full variable domain, rest sourced from reference TRBV28 and TRBJ1-5, is DVKVTQSSRYLVKRTGEKVFLECVQDMDHENMFWYRQDPGLGLRLIYFSYDVKMKEKGDIPEGYSVSREKKERFSLILESASTNQTSMYLCASSLSTNNQPQHFGDGTRLSIL.

On this clone itself: The sample has other DNA sequences that encode this CDR3 too. The rearrangement joins TRBV4-2 to TRBJ1-1; 9 nucleotides match TRBD1. The germline gives CDR1 LGHNA, CDR2 YNFKEQ. The V gene end was trimmed by 3 bases and the J gene end by 8 bases; junction bases not matched to a gene: 4. The CDR3 is 13 residues long. CDR3 sequence reads: CASSQDRGTEAFF. CDR3 bases: TGTGCCAGCAGCCAGGACAGGGGCACAGAAGCTTTCTTT.

In DNA, the CDR3 is TGTGCCAGCACCCTTAGGGGGGCCACAGATACGCAGTATTTT. Encoded protein: CASTLRGATDTQYF. The chain combines TRBV7-8 with TRBJ2-3, with D perhaps matching TRBD1 or TRBD2 (6 bases each). Trimming cost V 7 bases and J 2 bases, with 13 bases left between them. Germline V gene data show CDR1 as SGHVS and CDR2 as FQNEAQ. This CDR3 comprises 14 residues.

The chain joins TRBV9 to TRBJ1-4; 7 nucleotides agree with TRBD1. Germline V CDR1 and CDR2: SGDLS, YYNGEE. Trimming at V came to 2 bases and at J to 2 bases, leaving 3 bases not matched to a gene. This CDR3 is 15 amino acids long. CDR3 in DNA: TGTGCCAGCAGCGTCACAGGGGCCACTAATGAAAAACTGTTTTTT. Its protein is CASSVTGATNEKLFF.

The rearrangement joins TRBV29-1 to TRBJ2-1, with D perhaps being TRBD1 or TRBD2 (5 bases each). CDR3 length: 15 residues. Looked up from germline, CDR1 is SQVTM and CDR2 is ANQGSEA. The CDR3 DNA sequence: TGCAACCTTTCTAGAGGGACGACGGACTACAATGAGCAGTTCTTC. Its translation is CNLSRGTTDYNEQFF.

The chain combines TRBV6-5 with TRBJ2-7, with no clear D. The CDR3 totals 14 residues. Germline V gene lookup returns CDR1 MNHEY and CDR2 SVGAGI. Between the trimmed V and J ends, which lost 0 bases and 5 bases, there was a span of 11 bases. The CDR3 region has the DNA TGTGCCAGCAGTTACTCGGTGGCAGTCAACGAGCAGTACTTC. Residues: CASSYSVAVNEQYF.

This clone has a single count. V usage is TRBV28 and J usage is TRBJ1-3; no firm D call. This CDR3 has 13 amino acids. Germline loops: CDR1 MDHEN, CDR2 SYDVKM. The V gene lost 2 bases and the J gene lost 4 bases, with 6 bases spanning the gap. CDR3 coding DNA: TGTGCCAGCAGTTTACGTGACGGAAACACCATATATTTT. Protein sequence: CASSLRDGNTIYF. Drawing the rest from reference TRBV28 and TRBJ1-3, the complete variable domain is DVKVTQSSRYLVKRTGEKVFLECVQDMDHENMFWYRQDPGLGLRLIYFSYDVKMKEKGDIPEGYSVSREKKERFSLILESASTNQTSMYLCASSLRDGNTIYFGEGSWLTVV.

The CDR3 loop is CASSLAARATDTQYF. Here the CDR3 DNA reads TGCGCCAGCAGCTTGGCCGCGCGGGCCACAGATACGCAGTATTTT. The chain has TRBV5-1 and TRBJ2-3, with a tentative D call TRBD2 (5 bases). This CDR3 region has 15 residues. Trimming took 0 bases from V and 2 from J, leaving 10 bases between them. Looked up from germline, CDR1 is SGHRS and CDR2 is YFSETQ.

The genes are TRBV2 and TRBJ2-7; D gene ambiguous. Germline V gives CDR1 SNHLY, CDR2 FYNNEI. The CDR3 is 10 amino acids. Trimming removed 8 bases at V and 1 base at J, with 3 bases between. The DNA for the CDR3 is TGTGCCAGCGAGTCCTACGAGCAGTACTTC. Its translation is CASESYEQYF.

The rearrangement links TRBV5-1 to TRBJ2-2; D might be TRBD2 (6 bases). Deletions cut 0 bases from V and 3 bases from J, with 9 bases between. The CDR3 sequence is 15 residues long. In germline, CDR1 is SGHRS, CDR2 YFSETQ. DNA for the CDR3: TGCGCCAGCAGCTTGGCCGGGAGTGACACCGGGGAGCTGTTTTTT. It translates to CASSLAGSDTGELFF.

J is TRBJ2-3 and V is TRBV28, with D perhaps matching TRBD1 (6 bases). Trimming removed 5 bases from V and 2 bases from J, with 20 bases in between. CDR1 MDHEN and CDR2 SYDVKM come from the germline V gene. The CDR3 extends over 17 amino acids. The CDR3 sequence is CASSPRLRDTTTDTQYF. CDR3 sequence (DNA): TGTGCCAGCAGTCCGCGTCTCCGGGACACAACCACAGATACGCAGTATTTT.

Regarding this clone: The junction and the germline gene differ at one end; a read error may be behind it. The chain joins TRBV6-6 to TRBJ1-1; TRBD1 might be the D (6 bases). The CDR3 sequence is 14 residues long. The germline CDR1 and CDR2 sequences are MNHNY and SVGAGI (reference sequence). The CDR3 sequence: CANSRTVMNTEAFF. CDR3 sequence (DNA): TGTGCCAACAGTCGGACAGTGATGAACACTGAAGCTTTCTTT.

The chain couples TRBV13 to TRBJ2-7; D not resolved. Germline V CDR1 and CDR2: PRHDT, FYEKMQ (reference sequence). This CDR3 contains 14 residues. The V end lost 5 bases, the J end lost 2 bases, and 13 bases lay between the germline ends. The CDR3 DNA is TGTGCCAGCAGCCGGAAGGACCGCACCTACGAGCAGTACTTC. Protein product: CASSRKDRTYEQYF.

This clone was seen once. This rearrangement joins TRBV5-1 to TRBJ2-5, with 8 bases matching TRBD2. CDR3 length: 15 amino acids. Germline V gene sequence: CDR1 SGHRS, CDR2 YFSETQ. V dropped 5 bases and J dropped 5; count of bases not matched to a gene: 11. The CDR3 nucleotides are TGCGCCAGCAGTTACGGGACTAGAAGTTTGGAGACCCAGTACTTC. This translates into CASSYGTRSLETQYF.

CDR3: CASSYGQGNYGYTF. CDR3 DNA sequence: TGTGCCAGCAGCTACGGACAGGGAAACTATGGCTACACCTTC. J is TRBJ1-2 and V is TRBV5-6, with 8 bases that match TRBD1. Germline CDR1 SGHDT, CDR2 YYEEEE. V gave up 3 bases and J gave up 2 bases; unmatched junction bases: 3. The CDR3 has 14 residues.

The gene calls are TRBV5-1 and TRBJ2-1, with 8 bases that match TRBD1. Germline V lookup: CDR1 SGHRS, CDR2 YFSETQ. CDR3 size: 15 residues. The V gene end was trimmed by 1 base and the J gene end by 5 bases; junction bases not matched to a gene: 5. For the CDR3, the DNA is TGCGCCAGCAGCTTGACAGGGGGGTTCAACAATGAGCAGTTCTTC. Protein sequence: CASSLTGGFNNEQFF.